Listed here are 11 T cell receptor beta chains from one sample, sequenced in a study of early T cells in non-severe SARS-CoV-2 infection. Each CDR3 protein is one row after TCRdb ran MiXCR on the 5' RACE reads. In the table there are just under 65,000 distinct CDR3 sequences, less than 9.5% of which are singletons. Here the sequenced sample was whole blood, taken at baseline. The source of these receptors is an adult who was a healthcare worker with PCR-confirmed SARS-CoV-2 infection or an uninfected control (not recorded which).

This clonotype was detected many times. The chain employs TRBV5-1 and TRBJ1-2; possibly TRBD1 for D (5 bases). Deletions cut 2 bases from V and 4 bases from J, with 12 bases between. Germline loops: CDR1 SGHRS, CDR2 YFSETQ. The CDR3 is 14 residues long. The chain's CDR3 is CASSLTGELYGYTF. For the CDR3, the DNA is TGCGCCAGCAGCTTAACAGGAGAGCTCTATGGCTACACCTTC.

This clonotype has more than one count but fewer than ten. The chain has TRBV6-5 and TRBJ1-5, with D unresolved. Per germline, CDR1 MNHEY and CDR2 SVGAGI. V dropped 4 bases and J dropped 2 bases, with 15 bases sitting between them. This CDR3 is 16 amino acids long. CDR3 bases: TGTGCCAGCAGTTCGACCGGGCCCGAGGGCAATCAGCCCCAGCATTTT. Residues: CASSSTGPEGNQPQHF.

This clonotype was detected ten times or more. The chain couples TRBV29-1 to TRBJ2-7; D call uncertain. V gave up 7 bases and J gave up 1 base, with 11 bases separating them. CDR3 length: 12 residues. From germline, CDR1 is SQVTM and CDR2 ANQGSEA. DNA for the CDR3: TGCAGCGCTCTAAAGGGTTCCTACGAGCAGTACTTC. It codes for CSALKGSYEQYF.

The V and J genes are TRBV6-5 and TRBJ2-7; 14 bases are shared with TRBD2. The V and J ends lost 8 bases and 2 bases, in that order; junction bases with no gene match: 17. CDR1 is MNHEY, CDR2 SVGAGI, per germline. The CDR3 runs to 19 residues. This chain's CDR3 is CASGQSGTSGRWSPYEQYF. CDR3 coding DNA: TGTGCCAGCGGACAATCCGGGACTAGCGGGAGATGGTCCCCCTACGAGCAGTACTTC.

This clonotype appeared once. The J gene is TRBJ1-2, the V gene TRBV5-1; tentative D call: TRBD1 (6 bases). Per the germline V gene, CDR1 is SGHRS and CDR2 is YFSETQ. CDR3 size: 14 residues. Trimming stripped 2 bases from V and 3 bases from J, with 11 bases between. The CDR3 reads CASSFTGQDYGYTF. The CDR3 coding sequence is TGCGCCAGCAGCTTTACGGGACAAGACTATGGCTACACCTTC.

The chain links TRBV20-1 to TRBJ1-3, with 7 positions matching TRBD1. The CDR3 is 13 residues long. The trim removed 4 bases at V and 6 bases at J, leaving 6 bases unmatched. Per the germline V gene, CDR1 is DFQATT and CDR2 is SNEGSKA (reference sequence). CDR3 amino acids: CSAIGTAENTIYF. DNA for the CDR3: TGCAGTGCTATAGGGACAGCAGAAAACACCATATATTTT.

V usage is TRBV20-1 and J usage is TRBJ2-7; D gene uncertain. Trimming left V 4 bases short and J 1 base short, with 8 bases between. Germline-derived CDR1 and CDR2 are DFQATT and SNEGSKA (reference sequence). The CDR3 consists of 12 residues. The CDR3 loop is CSAMTGSYEQYF. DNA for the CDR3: TGCAGTGCTATGACTGGGTCCTACGAGCAGTACTTC.

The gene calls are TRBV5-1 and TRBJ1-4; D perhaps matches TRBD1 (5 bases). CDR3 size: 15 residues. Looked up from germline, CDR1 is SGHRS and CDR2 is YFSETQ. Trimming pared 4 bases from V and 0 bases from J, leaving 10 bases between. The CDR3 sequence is CASSPGSATNEKLFF. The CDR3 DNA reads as TGCGCCAGCAGCCCAGGGTCCGCAACTAATGAAAAACTGTTTTTT.

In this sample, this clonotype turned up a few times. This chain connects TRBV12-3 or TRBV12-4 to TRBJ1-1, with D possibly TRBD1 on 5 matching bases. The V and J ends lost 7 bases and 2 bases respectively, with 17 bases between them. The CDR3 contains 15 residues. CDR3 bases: TGTGCCAGCACCCCATTTAGGGGACCCAACACTGAAGCTTTCTTT. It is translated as CASTPFRGPNTEAFF.

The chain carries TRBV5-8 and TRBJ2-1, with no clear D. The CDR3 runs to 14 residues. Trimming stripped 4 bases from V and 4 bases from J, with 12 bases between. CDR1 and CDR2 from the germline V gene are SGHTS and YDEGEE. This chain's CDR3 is CASSPRSFYNEQFF. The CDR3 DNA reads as TGTGCCAGCAGCCCCAGGAGTTTTTACAATGAGCAGTTCTTC.

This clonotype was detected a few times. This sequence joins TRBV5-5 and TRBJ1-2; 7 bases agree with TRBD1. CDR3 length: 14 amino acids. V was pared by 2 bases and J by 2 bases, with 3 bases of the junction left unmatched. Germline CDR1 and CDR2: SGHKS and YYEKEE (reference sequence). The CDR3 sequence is CASSLGGFNYGYTF. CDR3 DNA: TGTGCCAGCAGCTTAGGGGGCTTCAACTATGGCTACACCTTC. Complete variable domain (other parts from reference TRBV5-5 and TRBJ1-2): DAGVTQSPTHLIKTRGQQVTLRCSPISGHKSVSWYQQVLGQGPQFIFQYYEKEERGRGNFPDRFSARQFPNYSSELNVNALLLGDSALYLCASSLGGFNYGYTFGSGTRLTVV.